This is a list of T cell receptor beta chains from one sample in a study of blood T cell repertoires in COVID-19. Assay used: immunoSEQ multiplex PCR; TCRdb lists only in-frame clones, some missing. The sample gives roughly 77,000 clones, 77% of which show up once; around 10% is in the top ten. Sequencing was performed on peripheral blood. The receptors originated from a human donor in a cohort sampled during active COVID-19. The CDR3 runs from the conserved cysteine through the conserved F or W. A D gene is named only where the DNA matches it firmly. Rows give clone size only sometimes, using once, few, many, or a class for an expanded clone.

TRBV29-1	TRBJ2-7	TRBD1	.	CSVSRGLGSSYEQYF	TGCAGCGTAAGCAGGGGGTTAGGGAGCTCCTACGAGCAGTACTTC
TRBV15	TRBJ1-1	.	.	CATSRRRGNGAMNTEAFF	TGTGCCACCAGCAGACGCCGGGGGAACGGGGCGATGAACACTGAAGCTTTCTTT
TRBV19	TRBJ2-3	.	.	CASSTNRARTDTQYF	TGTGCCAGTAGTACTAACAGGGCCCGCACAGATACGCAGTATTTT
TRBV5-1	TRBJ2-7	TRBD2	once	CASSLTSGAYEQYF	TGCGCCAGCAGCTTGACTAGCGGGGCCTACGAGCAGTACTTC
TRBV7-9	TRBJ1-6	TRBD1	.	CASSSGQGYNSPLHF	TGTGCCAGCAGCTCGGGACAGGGCTATAATTCACCCCTCCACTTT
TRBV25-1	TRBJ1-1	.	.	CASGSTGSAEAFF	TGTGCCAGCGGTTCCACAGGGAGTGCCGAAGCTTTCTTT
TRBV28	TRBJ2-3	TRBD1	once	CARGQGHRVTDTQYF	TGTGCCAGAGGACAGGGGCACCGGGTCACAGATACGCAGTATTTT
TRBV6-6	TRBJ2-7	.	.	CASSYGQPAAYEQYF	TGTGCCAGCAGTTACGGGCAGCCTGCCGCCTACGAGCAGTACTTC
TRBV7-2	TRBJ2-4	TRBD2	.	CASKDRLAGNIQYF	TGTGCCAGCAAGGATCGACTAGCCGGGAACATTCAGTACTTC
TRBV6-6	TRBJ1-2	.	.	CASSYGLNYGYTF	TGTGCCAGCAGTTACGGACTAAACTATGGCTACACCTTC
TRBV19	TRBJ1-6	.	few	CASSKDRLYSPLHF	TGTGCCAGTAGTAAGGACAGACTCTATTCACCCCTCCACTTT
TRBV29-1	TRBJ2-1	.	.	CSAQRDSGEQFF	TGCAGCGCCCAGAGGGATTCCGGTGAGCAGTTCTTC
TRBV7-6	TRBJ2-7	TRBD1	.	CASSSTGTATYEQYF	TGTGCCAGCAGCTCCACGGGGACAGCCACCTACGAGCAGTACTTC
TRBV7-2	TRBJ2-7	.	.	CASSSRYRYEQYF	TGTGCCAGCAGCTCGAGATATCGATACGAGCAGTACTTC
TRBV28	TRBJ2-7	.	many	CASSSGHPGDSYEQYF	TGTGCCAGCAGTTCCGGACATCCTGGCGACTCCTACGAGCAGTACTTC
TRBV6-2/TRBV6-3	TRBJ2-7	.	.	CASSYPRAQGNRYEQYF	TGTGCCAGCAGTTATCCGAGGGCCCAAGGGAACCGCTACGAGCAGTACTTC
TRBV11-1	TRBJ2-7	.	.	CASSLSGSLSYEQYF	TGTGCCAGCAGCTTATCGGGAAGCCTCTCCTACGAGCAGTACTTC
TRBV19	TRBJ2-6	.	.	CASSNLARPSSGANVLTF	TGTGCCAGTAGTAATTTGGCTAGGCCCAGCTCTGGGGCCAACGTCCTGACTTTC
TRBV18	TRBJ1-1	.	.	CASSEWDIQLNTEAFF	TGTGCCAGCTCAGAATGGGACATTCAATTGAACACTGAAGCTTTCTTT
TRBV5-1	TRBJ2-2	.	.	CASSLDAVNGELFF	TGCGCCAGCAGCTTGGACGCGGTTAACGGGGAGCTGTTTTTT
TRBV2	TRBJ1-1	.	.	CASSTDRNTEAFF	TGTGCCAGCTCTACGGACAGGAACACTGAAGCTTTCTTT
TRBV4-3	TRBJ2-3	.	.	CASSQDRESTDTQYF	TGCGCCAGCAGCCAAGACAGGGAATCCACAGATACGCAGTATTTT
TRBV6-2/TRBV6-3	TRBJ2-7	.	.	CASSYRAGYYEQYF	TGTGCCAGCAGTTACAGAGCAGGTTACTACGAGCAGTACTTC
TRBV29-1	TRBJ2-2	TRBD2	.	CSVPGLAGGPPLGELFF	TGCAGCGTACCGGGACTAGCGGGGGGCCCACCTCTCGGGGAGCTGTTTTTT